One sample yielded the 8 T cell receptor beta chains listed below, sequenced in a study of cytomegalovirus exposure and HLA in healthy donors. Primers for the PCR totalled 60 Vbeta and 13 Jbeta. Measured with immunoSEQ multiplex PCR; TCRdb has only the in-frame clones, and not every one. This table has 95,000 to 150,000 clones, roughly 60% appearing once. The sample taken for sequencing was PBMCs. The receptors were sampled from a middle-aged man in good health and CMV-seropositive.

The chain recombines TRBV6-5 with TRBJ1-3; D not certain. This CDR3 is 16 amino acids long. The germline V and J ends were trimmed by 3 bases and 2 bases, with 14 bases remaining between them. Per germline, CDR1 MNHEY and CDR2 SVGAGI. This chain's CDR3 is CASSYHGLTTGNTIYF. The CDR3 DNA reads TGTGCCAGCAGTTATCACGGCCTGACAACTGGAAACACCATATATTTT.

This clone has more than one count but fewer than ten. The chain uses TRBV28 and TRBJ2-1; the D gene is possibly TRBD2 (6 bases). The CDR3 is 16 residues long. Trimming removed 3 bases from V and 5 bases from J, with 17 bases in between. The germline gives CDR1 MDHEN, CDR2 SYDVKM. DNA of the CDR3: TGTGCCAGCAGTTTTTCCCTTGCGGGGTCTAACAATGAGCAGTTCTTC. The encoded protein is CASSFSLAGSNNEQFF.

The V and J genes are TRBV12-5 and TRBJ2-1; D is unclear. Germline values: CDR1 LGHNT, CDR2 FRNRAP. Between the trimmed V and J ends, which lost 0 bases and 0 bases, there was a span of 9 bases. The CDR3 has 16 amino acids. CDR3 DNA: TGTGCTAGTGGTTTGGTGGGCCTCATCTCCTACAATGAGCAGTTCTTC. It codes for CASGLVGLISYNEQFF.

This clone was counted between two and nine times. The V and J genes are TRBV7-9 and TRBJ1-1; possible D gene TRBD1, 6 bases. CDR1 is SEHNR and CDR2 is FQNEAQ in the germline V gene (reference sequence). Trimming removed 5 bases at V and 0 bases at J, with 16 bases between. The CDR3 has 16 residues. CDR3 coding DNA: TGTGCCAGCAGCCCCCTAGGGGGGGATATGAACACTGAAGCTTTCTTT. It codes for CASSPLGGDMNTEAFF.

The rearrangement uses TRBV7-9 and TRBJ2-2; D unclear. V lost 3 bases, J lost 6 bases, and 11 bases lay in between. CDR3 length equals 14 residues. The V gene's germline CDR1 is SEHNR and CDR2 FQNEAQ (reference sequence). The CDR3 nucleotides are TGTGCCAGCAGCTTGGTCGGGTGGTCCGGGGAGCTGTTTTTT. Translating gives CASSLVGWSGELFF. Full variable domain (outside the CDR3, taken from reference TRBV7-9 and TRBJ2-2): DTGVSQNPRHKITKRGQNVTFRCDPISEHNRLYWYRQTLGQGPEFLTYFQNEAQLEKSRLLSDRFSAERPKGSFSTLEIQRTEQGDSAMYLCASSLVGWSGELFFGEGSRLTVL.

The chain employs TRBV5-1 and TRBJ1-4; no clear D. The germline V gene has CDR1 SGHRS and CDR2 YFSETQ. The CDR3 has 15 amino acids. V lost 1 base to trimming and J lost 7 bases, with 14 bases between them. The CDR3: CASSLLTGSGEKLFF. Written as DNA, the CDR3 is TGCGCCAGCAGCTTGCTAACCGGGAGCGGTGAAAAACTGTTTTTT.

There are a few counts of this clone. The chain uses TRBV5-6 and TRBJ1-5; D remains ambiguous. V shed 7 bases and J shed 5 bases, with 13 bases lying between them. This CDR3 is built from 13 residues. Looked up from germline, CDR1 is SGHDT and CDR2 is YYEEEE. The CDR3: CASSGRSDQPQHF. The CDR3 nucleotides are TGTGCCAGCTCCGGCCGCAGCGATCAGCCCCAGCATTTT.

The gene calls are TRBV6-5 and TRBJ2-7; TRBD2 matches 11 bases. Germline lookup yields CDR1 MNHEY and CDR2 SVGAGI. J lost 2 bases, V lost 4 bases, and 4 bases had no gene match. The CDR3 runs 15 residues. Written as DNA, the CDR3 is TGTGCCAGCAGTTCCTATAGCGGGGGGGCCTACGAGCAGTACTTC. The encoded protein is CASSSYSGGAYEQYF.